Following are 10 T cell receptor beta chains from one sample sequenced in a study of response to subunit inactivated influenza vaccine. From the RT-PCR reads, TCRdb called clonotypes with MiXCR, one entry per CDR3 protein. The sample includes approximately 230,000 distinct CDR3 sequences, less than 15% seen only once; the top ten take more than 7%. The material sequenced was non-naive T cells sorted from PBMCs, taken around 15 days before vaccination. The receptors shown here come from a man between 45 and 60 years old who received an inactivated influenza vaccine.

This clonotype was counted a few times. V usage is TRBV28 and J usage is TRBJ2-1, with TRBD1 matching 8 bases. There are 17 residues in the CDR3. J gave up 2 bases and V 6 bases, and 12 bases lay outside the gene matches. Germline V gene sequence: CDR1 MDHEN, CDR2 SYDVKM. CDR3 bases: TGTGCCAGCAGCCTTCCAGGGGGCTTGACCGCCTACAATGAGCAGTTCTTC. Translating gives CASSLPGGLTAYNEQFF.

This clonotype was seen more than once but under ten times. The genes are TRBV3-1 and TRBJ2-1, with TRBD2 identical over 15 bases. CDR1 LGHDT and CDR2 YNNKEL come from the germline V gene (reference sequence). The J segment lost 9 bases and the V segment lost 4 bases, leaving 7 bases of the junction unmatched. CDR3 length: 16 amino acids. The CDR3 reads CASSPGLAGGVIEQFF. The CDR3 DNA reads TGTGCCAGCAGCCCGGGACTAGCGGGGGGTGTAATTGAGCAGTTCTTC.

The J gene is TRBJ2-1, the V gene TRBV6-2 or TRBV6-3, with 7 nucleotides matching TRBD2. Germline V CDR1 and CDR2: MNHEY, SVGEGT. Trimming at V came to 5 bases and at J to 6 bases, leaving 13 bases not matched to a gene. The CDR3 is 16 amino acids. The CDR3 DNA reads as TGTGCCAGCAGTCCCCGGGGGAGGGACTTCGGCAATGAGCAGTTCTTC. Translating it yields CASSPRGRDFGNEQFF.

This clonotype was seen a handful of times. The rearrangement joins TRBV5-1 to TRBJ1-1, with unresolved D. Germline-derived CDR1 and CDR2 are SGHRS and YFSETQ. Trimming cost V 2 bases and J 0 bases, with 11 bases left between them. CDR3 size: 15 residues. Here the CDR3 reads CASSFQNILNTEAFF. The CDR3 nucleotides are TGCGCCAGCAGCTTCCAAAATATTTTGAACACTGAAGCTTTCTTT.

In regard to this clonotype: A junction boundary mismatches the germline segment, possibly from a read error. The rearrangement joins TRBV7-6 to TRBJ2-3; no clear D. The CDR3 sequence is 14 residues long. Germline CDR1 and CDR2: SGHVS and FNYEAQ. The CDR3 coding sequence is TGTGTCAGCAGCTATTATCGGGGCACAGATACGCAGTATTTT. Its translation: CVSSYYRGTDTQYF.

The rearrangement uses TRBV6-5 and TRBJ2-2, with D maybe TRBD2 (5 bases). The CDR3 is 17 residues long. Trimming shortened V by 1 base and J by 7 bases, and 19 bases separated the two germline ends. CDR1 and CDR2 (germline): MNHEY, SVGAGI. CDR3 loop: CASSYYASTEDFGELFF. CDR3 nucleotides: TGTGCCAGCAGTTACTATGCCTCGACGGAGGACTTCGGGGAGCTGTTTTTT.

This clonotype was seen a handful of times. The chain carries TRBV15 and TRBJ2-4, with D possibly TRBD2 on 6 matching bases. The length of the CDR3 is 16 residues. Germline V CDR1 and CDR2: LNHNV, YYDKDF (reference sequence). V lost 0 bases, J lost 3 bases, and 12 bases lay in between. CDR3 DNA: TGTGCCACCAGCAGAGACCCCCGGGGGATCAAAAACATTCAGTACTTC. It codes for CATSRDPRGIKNIQYF.

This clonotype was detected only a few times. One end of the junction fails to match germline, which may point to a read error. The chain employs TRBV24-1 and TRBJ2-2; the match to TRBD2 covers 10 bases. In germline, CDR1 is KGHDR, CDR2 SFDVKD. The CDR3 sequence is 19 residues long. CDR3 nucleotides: TGTGCCACGAGTGCCTCGTTCCGCAGCGGGGGGGTCTTGACCGGGGAGCTGTTTTTT. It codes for CATSASFRSGGVLTGELFF.

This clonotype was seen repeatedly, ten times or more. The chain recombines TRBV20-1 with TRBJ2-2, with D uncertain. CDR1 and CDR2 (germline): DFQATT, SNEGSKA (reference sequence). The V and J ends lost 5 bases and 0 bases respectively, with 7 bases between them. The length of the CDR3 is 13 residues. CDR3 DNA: TGCAGTGCTTCGGACCCGAACACCGGGGAGCTGTTTTTT. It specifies CSASDPNTGELFF.

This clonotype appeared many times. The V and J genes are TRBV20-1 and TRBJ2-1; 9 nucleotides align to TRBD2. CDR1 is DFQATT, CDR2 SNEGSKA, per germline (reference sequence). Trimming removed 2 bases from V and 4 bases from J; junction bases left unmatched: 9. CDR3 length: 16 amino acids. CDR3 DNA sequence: TGCAGTGCTAGATCCTATAGCGGGGGCTCTTACAATGAGCAGTTCTTC. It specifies CSARSYSGGSYNEQFF.